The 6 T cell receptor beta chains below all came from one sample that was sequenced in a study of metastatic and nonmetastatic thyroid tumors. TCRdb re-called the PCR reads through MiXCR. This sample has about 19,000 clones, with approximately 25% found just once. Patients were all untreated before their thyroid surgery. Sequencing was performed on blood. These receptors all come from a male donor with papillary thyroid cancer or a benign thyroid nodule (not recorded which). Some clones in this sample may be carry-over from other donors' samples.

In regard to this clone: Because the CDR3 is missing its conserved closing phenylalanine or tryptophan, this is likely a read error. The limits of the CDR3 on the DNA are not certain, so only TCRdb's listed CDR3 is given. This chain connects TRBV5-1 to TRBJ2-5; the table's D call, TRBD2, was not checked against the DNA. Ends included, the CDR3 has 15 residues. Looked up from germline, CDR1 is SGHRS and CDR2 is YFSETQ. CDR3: CASSFSSANQETEYY.

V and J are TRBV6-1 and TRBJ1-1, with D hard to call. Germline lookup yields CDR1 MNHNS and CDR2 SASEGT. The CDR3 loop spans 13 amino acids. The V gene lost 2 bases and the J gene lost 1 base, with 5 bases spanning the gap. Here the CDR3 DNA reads TGTGCCAGCAGTGAAATACAGAACACTGAAGCTTTCTTT. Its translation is CASSEIQNTEAFF.

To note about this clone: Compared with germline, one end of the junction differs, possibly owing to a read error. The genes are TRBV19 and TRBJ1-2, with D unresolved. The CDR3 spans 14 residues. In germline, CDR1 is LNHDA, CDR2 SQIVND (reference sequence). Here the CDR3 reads CASSISVRRYVYTF. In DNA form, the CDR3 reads TGTGCCAGTAGTATAAGTGTGCGCCGCTATGTCTACACCTTC.

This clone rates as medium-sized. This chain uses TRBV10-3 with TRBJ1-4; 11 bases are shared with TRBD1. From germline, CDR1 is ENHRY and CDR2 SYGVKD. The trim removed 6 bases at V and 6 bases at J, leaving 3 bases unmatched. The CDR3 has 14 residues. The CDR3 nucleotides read TGTGCCATCAGACCGGGACAGGGGGATGAAAAACTGTTTTTT. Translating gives CAIRPGQGDEKLFF.

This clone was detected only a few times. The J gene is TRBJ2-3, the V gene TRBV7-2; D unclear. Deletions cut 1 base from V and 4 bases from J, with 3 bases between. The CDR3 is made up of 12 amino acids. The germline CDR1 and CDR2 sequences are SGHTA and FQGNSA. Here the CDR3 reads CASSLGADTQYF. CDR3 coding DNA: TGTGCCAGCAGCTTAGGGGCAGATACGCAGTATTTT.

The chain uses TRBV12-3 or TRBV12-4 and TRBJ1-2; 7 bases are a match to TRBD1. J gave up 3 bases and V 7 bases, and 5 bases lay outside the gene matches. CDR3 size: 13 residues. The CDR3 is CASTTTGDYGYTF. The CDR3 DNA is TGTGCCAGCACCACAACAGGGGACTATGGCTACACCTTC.